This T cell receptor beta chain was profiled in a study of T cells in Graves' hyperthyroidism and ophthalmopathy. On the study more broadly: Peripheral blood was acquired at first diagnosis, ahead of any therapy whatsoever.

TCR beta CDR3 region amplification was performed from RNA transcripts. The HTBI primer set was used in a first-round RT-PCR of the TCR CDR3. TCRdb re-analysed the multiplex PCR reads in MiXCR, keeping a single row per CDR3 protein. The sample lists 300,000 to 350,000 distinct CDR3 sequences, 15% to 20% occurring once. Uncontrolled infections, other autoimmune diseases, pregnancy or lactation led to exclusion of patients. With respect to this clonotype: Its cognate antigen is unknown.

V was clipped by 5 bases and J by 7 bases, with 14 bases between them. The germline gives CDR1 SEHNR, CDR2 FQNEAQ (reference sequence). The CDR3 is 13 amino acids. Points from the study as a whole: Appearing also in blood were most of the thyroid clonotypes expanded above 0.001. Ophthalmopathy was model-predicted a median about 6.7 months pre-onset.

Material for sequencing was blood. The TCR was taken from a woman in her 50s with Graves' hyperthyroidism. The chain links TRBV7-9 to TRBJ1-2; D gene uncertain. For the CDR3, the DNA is TGTGCCAGCAGCCTCCACCGAGAGTCTGGCTACACCTTC. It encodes CASSLHRESGYTF.